The text below deals with one T cell receptor beta chain. Its specificity is not known. The junction and the germline gene differ at one end; a read error may be behind it. Germline CDR1 and CDR2: MNHEY and SVGAGI. The CDR3 loop spans 10 amino acids. TCRdb's copy holds only in-frame clones and misses some; the assay was immunoSEQ multiplex PCR. The top ten hold over 40% of the sample, which has around 15,000 clones, roughly 82% seen once. These data belong to a study of CD4 T cells in relation to SARS-CoV-2 and coronaviruses. Study background: The HLA restriction of the shared crossreactive spike epitopes was mapped.

Before the COVID-19 pandemic, during about 2010-2018, CD4+ T cells were taken from unexposed donors. After more than eight days of culture, CD4+ T cells were isolated. Cells permitting, SARS-CoV-2 S/N and four cold-coronavirus spikes were tested on unexposed-donor CD4+ T cells. PBMCs were plated at around 2.1 million per well in IL-2-containing medium. The V call is TRBV6-5, the J call TRBJ2-2; maybe TRBD1 (6 bases). This TCR derives from a human donor in good health. The source material was CD4+ T cells from PBMCs, cultured in vitro. The CDR3 loop reads CASKPHRAIF. The CDR3 bases are TGTGCCAGCAAGCCCCACAGGGCAATCTTT.